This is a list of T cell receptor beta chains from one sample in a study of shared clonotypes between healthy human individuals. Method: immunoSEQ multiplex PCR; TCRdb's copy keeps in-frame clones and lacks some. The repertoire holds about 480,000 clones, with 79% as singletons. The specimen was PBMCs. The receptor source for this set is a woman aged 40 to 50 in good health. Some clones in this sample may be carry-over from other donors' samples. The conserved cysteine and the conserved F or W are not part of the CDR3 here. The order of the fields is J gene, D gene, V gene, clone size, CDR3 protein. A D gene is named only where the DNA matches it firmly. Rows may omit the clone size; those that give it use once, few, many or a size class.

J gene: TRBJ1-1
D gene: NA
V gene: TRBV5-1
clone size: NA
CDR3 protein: ASTAGVGTEAF

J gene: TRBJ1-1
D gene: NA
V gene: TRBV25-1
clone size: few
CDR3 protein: ASSRSRRGGTEAF

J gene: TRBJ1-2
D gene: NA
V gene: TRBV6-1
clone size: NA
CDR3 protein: ASKLWAAPGYT

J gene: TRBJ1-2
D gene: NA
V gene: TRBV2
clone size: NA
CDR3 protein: ASMDGSGVYGYT

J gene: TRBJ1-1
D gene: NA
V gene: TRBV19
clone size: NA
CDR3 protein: ASSMGRGMAEAF

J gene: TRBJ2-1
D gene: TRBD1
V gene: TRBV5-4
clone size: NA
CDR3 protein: ASSPGQGVREQF

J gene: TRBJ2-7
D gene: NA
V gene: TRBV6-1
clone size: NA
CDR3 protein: ASSRGPHYEQY

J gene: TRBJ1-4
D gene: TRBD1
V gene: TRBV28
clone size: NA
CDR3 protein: ASSPRQGGREKLF

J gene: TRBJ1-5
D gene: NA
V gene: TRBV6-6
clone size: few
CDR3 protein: ASMDRNNQPQH

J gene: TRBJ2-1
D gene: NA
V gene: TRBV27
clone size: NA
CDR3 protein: ASSPPTSGTRGEQF

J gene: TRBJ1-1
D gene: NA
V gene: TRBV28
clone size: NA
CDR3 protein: ASSLTIASEAF

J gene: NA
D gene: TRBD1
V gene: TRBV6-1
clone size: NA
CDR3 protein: ASSASAGTGIYEQY

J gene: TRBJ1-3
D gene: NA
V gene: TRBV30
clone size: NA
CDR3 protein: AWRGSGNTIY

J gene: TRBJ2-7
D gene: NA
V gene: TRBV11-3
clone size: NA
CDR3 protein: ASSFGASSYEQY

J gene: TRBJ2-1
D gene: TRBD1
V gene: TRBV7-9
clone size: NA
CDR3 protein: ASRTDRARLGYNEQF

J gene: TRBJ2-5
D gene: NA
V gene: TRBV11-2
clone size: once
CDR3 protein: ASRRLPQETQY

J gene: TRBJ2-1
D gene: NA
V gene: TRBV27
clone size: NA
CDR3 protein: ASSLSSDAVWF

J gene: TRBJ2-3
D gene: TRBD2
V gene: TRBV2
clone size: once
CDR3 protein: ASGGRGADTQY

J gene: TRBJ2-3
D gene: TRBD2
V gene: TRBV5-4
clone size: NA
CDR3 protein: ASSTSGSTDTQY

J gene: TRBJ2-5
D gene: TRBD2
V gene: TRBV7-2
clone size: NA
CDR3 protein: ASSLGLAGKSQETQY

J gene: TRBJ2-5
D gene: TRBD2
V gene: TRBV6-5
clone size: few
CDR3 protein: ASSYLLAGGETQY

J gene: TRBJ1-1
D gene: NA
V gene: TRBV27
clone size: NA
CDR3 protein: ASSWGVESNTEAF

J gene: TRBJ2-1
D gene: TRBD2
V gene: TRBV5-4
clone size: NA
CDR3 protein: ASSRKLAGGYNEQF

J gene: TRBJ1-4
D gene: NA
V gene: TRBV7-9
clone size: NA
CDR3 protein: ASSLGTANEKLF

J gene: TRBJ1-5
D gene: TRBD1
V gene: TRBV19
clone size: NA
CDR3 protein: ASTQGGFGYQPQH

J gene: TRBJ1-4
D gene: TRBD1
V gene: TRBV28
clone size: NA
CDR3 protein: ASSLTGVTNEKLF

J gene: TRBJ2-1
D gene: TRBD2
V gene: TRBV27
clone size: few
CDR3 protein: ASSATSGDHNEQF

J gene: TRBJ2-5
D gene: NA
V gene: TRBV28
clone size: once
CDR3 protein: ASSLLGAGETQY

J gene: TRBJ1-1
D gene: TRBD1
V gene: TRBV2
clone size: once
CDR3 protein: AIGAGGETGVSLNTEAF

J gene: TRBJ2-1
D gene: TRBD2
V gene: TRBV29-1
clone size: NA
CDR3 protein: SASSGSWGEQF

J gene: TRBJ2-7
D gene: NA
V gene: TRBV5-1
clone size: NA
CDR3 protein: ASSDRGLPYEQY

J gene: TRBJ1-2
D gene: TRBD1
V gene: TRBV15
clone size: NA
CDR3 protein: ATSIPPGTGNGYT

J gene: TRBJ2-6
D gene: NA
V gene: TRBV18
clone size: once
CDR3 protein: ASSPGWFSDVSGANVLT

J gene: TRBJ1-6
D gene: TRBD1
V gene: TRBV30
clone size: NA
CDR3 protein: AWYRGQGGSPLH

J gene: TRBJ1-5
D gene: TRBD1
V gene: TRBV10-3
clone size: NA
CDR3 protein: AIRGGQGDQPQH

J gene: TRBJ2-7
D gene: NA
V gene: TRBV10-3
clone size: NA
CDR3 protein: AISESTQLGEQY

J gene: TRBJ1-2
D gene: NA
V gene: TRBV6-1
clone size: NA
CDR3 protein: ASRRASNPSGYT

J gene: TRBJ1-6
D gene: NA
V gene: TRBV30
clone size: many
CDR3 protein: AWSGRDLSYNSPLH

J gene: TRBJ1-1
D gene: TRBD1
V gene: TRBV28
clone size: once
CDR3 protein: ASSFIDRVAF

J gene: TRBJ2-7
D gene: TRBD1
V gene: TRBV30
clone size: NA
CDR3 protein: AWGAGGGSREQY

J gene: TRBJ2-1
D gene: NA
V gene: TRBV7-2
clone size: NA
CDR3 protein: ASSLARYNEQF

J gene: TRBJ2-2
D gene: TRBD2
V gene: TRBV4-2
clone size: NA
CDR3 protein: ASSQAGGPAGELF

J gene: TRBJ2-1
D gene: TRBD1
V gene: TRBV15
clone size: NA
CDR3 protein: ATSRGMGQGMNEQF

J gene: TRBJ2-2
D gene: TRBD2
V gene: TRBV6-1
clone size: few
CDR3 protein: ASRWDRREGGELF

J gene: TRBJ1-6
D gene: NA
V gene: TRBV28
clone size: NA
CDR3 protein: ASSPPGGSPLH

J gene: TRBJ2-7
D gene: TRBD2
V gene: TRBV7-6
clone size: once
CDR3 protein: ASSANSGRASEQY

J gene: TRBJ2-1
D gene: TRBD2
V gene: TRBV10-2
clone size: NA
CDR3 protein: ASRLAGGGGEQF

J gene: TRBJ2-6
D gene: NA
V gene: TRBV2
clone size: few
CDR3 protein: ASKAQGSSPGANVLT

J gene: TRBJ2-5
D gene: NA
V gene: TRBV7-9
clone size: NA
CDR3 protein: ASSSPGGKTQY

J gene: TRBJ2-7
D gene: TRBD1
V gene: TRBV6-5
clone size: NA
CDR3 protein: ASRTGYLGEQY

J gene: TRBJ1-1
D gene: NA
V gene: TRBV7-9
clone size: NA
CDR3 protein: ASSLGGLNTEAF

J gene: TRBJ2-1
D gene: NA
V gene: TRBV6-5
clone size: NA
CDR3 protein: ASSYSSWRRYNEQF

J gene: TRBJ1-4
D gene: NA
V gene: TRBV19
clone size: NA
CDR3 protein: ASSIRQPGSEKLF